The next 4 T cell receptor beta chains were all read from a single sample in a study of spatial heterogeneity in lung cancer. Findings and limits, study-wide: One measure, the expanded intratumoral alpha and beta TCR count, tracked tumor mutation counts.

Their specific antigens are unknown. Time point given: sample taken at primary tumor resection. TCRdb called the 5' RACE reads again in MiXCR, with one record for every CDR3 protein. The data contain some 96,000 distinct CDR3 sequences, 3.5% to 5% of them singletons. Sequencing used lung tumor tissue, obtained at surgery. These TCRs come from a male donor with early-stage non-small cell lung cancer.

This clonotype was seen repeatedly, ten times or more. As DNA, the CDR3 is TGTGCCAGTAGTTGGCCGGGACAGGGGGCGGCGGAAGCTTTCTTT. It codes for CASSWPGQGAAEAFF. The V call is TRBV19, the J call TRBJ1-1; 12 bases align to TRBD1. Losses at the gene ends were 5 bases for V and 8 bases for J; bases not matched to a gene: 9. The CDR3 runs to 15 residues. Germline V lookup: CDR1 LNHDA, CDR2 SQIVND (reference sequence).

This clonotype was seen many times. The chain has TRBV7-6 and TRBJ2-7, with TRBD2 matching 10 bases. The CDR3 totals 15 residues. Germline V gene data show CDR1 as SGHVS and CDR2 as FNYEAQ. With 5 bases clipped from V and 6 bases from J, the junction kept 10 bases outside the gene matches. The CDR3 loop reads CASSPPSGSGSEQYF. CDR3 coding DNA: TGTGCCAGCAGCCCTCCTAGCGGGAGTGGTAGCGAGCAGTACTTC.

This clonotype showed up many times. The chain couples TRBV27 to TRBJ2-3, with D perhaps matching TRBD1 (5 bases). The CDR3 is 14 amino acids. Germline CDR1 reads MNHEY; CDR2 reads SMNVEV (reference sequence). Deletions cut 0 bases from V and 6 bases from J, with 10 bases between. The CDR3 coding sequence is TGTGCCAGCAGTTTATCGACAGAGGCGGATACGCAGTATTTT. Translating gives CASSLSTEADTQYF.

V is TRBV5-1 and J is TRBJ2-3, with TRBD1 matching over 8 bases. This CDR3 region has 15 residues. Germline V gene lookup returns CDR1 SGHRS and CDR2 YFSETQ. V lost 4 bases to trimming and J lost 1 base; unmatched junction nucleotides: 5. The CDR3 sequence: CASSTGQGGTDTQYF. CDR3 bases: TGCGCCAGCAGCACCGGACAGGGTGGCACAGATACGCAGTATTTT.